This TCR beta chain was profiled in a study of blood T cell repertoires in COVID-19. Whole-study context: Donors in Cohort 3 who had recovered were those with two negative PCRs, healthcare professional clearance, or resolution of their symptoms.

Participants reported their clinical history, and cohort assignment relied on those reports. Germline V CDR1 and CDR2: LGHDT, YNNKEL (reference sequence). The CDR3 is 16 amino acids. V dropped 0 bases and J dropped 2 bases, with 11 bases sitting between them. In the authors' methods: Estimation of nucleated cell counts relied on the amplification of reference gene primers. Clones were read by immunoSEQ multiplex PCR, and TCRdb kept only the in-frame ones, dropping some. For V, J and clone size, that table is used; D and trimming come from the DNA. The table lists a few hundred thousand clones, approximately 90% of them singletons.

The receptor was isolated from a woman aged 55-75 years in a cohort exposed to, infected with or recovered from COVID-19 (not recorded which). V usage is TRBV3-1 (or the pseudogene TRBV3-2) and J usage is TRBJ2-1, with D tentatively TRBD1 (6 bases). The sequenced sample consisted of PBMCs or T cells enriched from blood (not recorded which). Here the CDR3 DNA reads TGTGCCAGCAGCCAAGAGAGAGGGGGACCCTACAATGAGCAGTTCTTC. Its protein is CASSQERGGPYNEQFF.